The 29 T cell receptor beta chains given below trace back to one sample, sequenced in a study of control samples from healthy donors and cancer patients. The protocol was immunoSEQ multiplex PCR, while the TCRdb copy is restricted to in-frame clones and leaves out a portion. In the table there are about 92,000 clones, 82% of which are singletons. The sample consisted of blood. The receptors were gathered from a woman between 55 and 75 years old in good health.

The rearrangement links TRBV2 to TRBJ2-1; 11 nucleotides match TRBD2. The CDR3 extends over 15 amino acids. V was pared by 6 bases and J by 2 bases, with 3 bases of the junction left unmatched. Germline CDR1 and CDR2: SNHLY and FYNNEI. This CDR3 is CASSLAGGPYNEQFF. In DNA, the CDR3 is TGTGCCAGCAGCTTAGCGGGGGGGCCCTACAATGAGCAGTTCTTC.

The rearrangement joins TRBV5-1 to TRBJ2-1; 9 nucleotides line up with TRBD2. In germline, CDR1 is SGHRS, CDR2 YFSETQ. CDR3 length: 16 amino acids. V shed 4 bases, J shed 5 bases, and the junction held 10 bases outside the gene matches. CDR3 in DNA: TGCGCCAGCAGCCCTGTAGCGGGAGTGGGGAACAATGAGCAGTTCTTC. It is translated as CASSPVAGVGNNEQFF.

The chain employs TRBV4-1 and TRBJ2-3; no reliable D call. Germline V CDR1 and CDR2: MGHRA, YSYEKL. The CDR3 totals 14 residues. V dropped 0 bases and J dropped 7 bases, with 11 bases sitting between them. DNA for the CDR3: TGCGCCAGCAGCCAAGACTGGAACGCCTATACGCAGTATTTT. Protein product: CASSQDWNAYTQYF.

CDR3 region: CASSLDGNSNQPQHF. The DNA of the CDR3 is TGTGCCAGCAGCTTAGACGGAAATAGCAATCAGCCCCAGCATTTT. The chain combines TRBV7-9 with TRBJ1-5; D is ambiguous. V lost 1 base and J 0 bases, leaving 7 bases between the germline ends. The CDR3 spans 15 residues. Germline V lookup: CDR1 SEHNR, CDR2 FQNEAQ (reference sequence).

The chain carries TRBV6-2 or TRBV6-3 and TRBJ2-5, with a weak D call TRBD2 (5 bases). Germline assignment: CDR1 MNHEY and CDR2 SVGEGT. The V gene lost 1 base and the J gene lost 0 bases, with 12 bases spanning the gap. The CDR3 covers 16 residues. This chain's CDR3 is CASSYLGSPYQETQYF. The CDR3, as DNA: TGTGCCAGCAGTTACTTAGGGAGCCCTTACCAAGAGACCCAGTACTTC.

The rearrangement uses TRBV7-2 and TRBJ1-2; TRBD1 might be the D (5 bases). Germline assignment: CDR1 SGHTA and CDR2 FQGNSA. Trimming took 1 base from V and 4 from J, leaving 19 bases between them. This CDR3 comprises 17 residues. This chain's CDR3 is CASSLEDSRLSRYGYTF. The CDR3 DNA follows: TGTGCCAGCAGCTTAGAAGACAGCAGACTCTCACGCTATGGCTACACCTTC.

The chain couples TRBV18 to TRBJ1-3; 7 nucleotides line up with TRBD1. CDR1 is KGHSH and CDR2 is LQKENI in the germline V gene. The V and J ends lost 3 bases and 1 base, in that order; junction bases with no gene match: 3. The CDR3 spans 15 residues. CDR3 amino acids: CASSPTTGSGNTIYF. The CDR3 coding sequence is TGTGCCAGCTCACCCACGACAGGGTCTGGAAACACCATATATTTT.

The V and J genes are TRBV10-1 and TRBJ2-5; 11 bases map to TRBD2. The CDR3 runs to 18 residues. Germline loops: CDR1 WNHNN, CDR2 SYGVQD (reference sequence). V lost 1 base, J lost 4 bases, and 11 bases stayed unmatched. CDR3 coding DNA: TGCGCCAGCAGTGAGTATGGGAGAGCTAGCGGGAGGAGAGAGACCCAGTACTTC. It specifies CASSEYGRASGRRETQYF.

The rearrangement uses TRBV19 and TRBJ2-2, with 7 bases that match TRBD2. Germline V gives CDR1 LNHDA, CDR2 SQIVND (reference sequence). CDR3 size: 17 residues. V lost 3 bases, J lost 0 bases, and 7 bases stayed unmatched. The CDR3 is CASSIGGGFANTGELFF. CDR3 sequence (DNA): TGTGCCAGTAGTATTGGGGGAGGGTTCGCGAACACCGGGGAGCTGTTTTTT.

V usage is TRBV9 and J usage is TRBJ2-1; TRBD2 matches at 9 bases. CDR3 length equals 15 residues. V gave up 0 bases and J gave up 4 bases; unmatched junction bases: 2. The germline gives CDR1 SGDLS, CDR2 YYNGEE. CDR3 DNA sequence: TGTGCCAGCAGCGTAGTGAGCGGGGGGTACAATGAGCAGTTCTTC. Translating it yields CASSVVSGGYNEQFF.

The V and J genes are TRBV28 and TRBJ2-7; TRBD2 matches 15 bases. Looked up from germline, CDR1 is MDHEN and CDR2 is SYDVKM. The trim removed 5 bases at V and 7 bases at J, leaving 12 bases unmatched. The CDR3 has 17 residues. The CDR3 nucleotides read TGTGCCAGCAGTCGAAAAGGACTAGCGGGAGGGCTGCGGGAGCAGTACTTC. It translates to CASSRKGLAGGLREQYF.

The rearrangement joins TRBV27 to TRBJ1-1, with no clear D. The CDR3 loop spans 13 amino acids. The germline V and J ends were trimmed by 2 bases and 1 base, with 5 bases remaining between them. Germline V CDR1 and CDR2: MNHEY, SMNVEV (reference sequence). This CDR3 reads CASSLEPNTEAFF. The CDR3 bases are TGTGCCAGCAGTTTAGAGCCGAACACTGAAGCTTTCTTT.

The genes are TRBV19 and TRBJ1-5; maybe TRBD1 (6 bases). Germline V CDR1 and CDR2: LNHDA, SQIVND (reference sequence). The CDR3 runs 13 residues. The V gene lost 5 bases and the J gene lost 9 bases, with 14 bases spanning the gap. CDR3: CASSRTSQGPQHF. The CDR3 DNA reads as TGTGCCAGTAGTCGGACCTCACAGGGGCCCCAGCATTTT.

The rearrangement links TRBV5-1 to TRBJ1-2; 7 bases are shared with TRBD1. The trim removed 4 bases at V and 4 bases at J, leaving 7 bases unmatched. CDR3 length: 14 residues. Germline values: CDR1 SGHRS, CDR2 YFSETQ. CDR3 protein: CASSLGTEVYGYTF. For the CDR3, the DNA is TGCGCCAGCAGCCTAGGGACAGAAGTCTATGGCTACACCTTC.

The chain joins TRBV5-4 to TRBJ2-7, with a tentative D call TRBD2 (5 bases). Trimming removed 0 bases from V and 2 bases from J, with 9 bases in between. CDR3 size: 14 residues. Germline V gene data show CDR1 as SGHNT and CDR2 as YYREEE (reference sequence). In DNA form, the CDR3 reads TGTGCCAGCAGCTTGGGACTATCCACCTACGAGCAGTACTTC. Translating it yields CASSLGLSTYEQYF.

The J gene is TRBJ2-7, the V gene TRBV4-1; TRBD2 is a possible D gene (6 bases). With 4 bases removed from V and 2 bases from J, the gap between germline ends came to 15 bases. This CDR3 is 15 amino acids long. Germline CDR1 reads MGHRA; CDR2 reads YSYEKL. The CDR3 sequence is CASSREAGRTYEQYF. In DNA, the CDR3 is TGCGCCAGCAGCCGGGAGGCTGGACGGACCTACGAGCAGTACTTC.

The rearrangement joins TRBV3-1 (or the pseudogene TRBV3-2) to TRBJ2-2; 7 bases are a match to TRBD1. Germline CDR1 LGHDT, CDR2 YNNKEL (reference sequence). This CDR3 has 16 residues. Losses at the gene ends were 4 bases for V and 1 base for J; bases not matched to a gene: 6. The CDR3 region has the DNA TGTGCCAGCAGCCCACTGACAGGGTTGAACACCGGGGAGCTGTTTTTT. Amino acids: CASSPLTGLNTGELFF.

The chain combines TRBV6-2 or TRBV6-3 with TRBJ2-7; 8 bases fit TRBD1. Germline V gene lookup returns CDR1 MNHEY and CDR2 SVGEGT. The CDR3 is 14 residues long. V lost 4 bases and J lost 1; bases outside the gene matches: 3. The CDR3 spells CASSSGGLSYEQYF. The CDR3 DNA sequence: TGTGCCAGCAGTTCAGGGGGCTTGTCCTACGAGCAGTACTTC.

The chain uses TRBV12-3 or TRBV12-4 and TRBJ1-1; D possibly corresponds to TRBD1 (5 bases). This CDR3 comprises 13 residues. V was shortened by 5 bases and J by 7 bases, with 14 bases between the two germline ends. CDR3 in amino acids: CASSGGVLGEAFF. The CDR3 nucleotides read TGTGCCAGCAGTGGGGGGGTTTTGGGTGAAGCTTTCTTT.

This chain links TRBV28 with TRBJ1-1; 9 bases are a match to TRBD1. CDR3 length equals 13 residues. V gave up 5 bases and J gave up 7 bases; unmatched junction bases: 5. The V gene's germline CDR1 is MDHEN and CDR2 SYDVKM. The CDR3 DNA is TGTGCCAGCAGTCCCGGACAGGGGATTGAAGCTTTCTTT. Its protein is CASSPGQGIEAFF.

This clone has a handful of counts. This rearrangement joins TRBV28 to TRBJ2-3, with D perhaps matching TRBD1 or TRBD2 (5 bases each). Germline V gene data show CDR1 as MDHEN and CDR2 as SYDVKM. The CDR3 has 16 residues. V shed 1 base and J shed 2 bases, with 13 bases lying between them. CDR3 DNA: TGTGCCAGCAGTTTATTTCAACCAGGGACCACAGATACGCAGTATTTT. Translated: CASSLFQPGTTDTQYF.

The CDR3 sequence is CASSLGGVHEQYF. CDR3 sequence (DNA): TGTGCCAGTAGTCTGGGGGGCGTCCACGAGCAGTACTTC. The chain uses TRBV19 and TRBJ2-7; D may match TRBD1 or TRBD2 (6 bases each). Germline CDR1 and CDR2: LNHDA and SQIVND (reference sequence). The CDR3 totals 13 residues. V was pared by 5 bases and J by 5 bases, with 13 bases between.

The DNA for the CDR3 is TGTGCCAGCAGCTTAGGACAAGAGACCCAGTACTTC. It translates to CASSLGQETQYF. This chain joins TRBV7-9 and TRBJ2-5; D gene unclear. V gave up 1 base and J gave up 2 bases, with 2 bases separating them. The CDR3 contains 12 residues. Germline CDR1 is SEHNR and CDR2 is FQNEAQ (reference sequence).

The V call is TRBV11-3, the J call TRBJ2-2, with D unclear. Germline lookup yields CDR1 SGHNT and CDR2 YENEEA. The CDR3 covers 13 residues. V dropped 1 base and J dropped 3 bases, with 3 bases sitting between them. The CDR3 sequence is CASSLVDTGELFF. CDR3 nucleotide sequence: TGTGCCAGCAGCTTAGTGGACACCGGGGAGCTGTTTTTT.

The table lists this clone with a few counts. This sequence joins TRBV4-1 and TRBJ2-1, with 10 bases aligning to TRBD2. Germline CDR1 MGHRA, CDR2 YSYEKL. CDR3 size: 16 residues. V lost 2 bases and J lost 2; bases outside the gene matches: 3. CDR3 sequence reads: CASSQWTSGTYNEQFF. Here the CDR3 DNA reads TGCGCCAGCAGCCAATGGACTAGCGGAACCTACAATGAGCAGTTCTTC.

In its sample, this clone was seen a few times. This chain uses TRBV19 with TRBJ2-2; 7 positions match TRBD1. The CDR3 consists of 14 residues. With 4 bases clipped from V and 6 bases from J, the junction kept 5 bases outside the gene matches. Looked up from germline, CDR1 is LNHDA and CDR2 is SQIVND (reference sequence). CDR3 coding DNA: TGTGCCAGTAGTACCGAAGGGGGCTCCGGGGAGCTGTTTTTT. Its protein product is CASSTEGGSGELFF.

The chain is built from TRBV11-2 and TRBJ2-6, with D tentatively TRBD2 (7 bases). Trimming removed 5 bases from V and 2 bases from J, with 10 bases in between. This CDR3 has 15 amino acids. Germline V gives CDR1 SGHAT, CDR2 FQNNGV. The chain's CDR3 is CASSEGGPGANVLTF. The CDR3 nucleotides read TGTGCCAGCAGCGAGGGGGGGCCTGGGGCCAACGTCCTGACTTTC.

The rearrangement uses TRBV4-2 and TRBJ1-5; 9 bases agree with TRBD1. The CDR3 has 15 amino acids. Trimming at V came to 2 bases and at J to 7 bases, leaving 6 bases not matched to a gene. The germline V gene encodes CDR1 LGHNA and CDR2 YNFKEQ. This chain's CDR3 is CASSQRGQGWQPQHF. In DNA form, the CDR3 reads TGTGCCAGCAGCCAACGGGGACAGGGATGGCAGCCCCAGCATTTT.

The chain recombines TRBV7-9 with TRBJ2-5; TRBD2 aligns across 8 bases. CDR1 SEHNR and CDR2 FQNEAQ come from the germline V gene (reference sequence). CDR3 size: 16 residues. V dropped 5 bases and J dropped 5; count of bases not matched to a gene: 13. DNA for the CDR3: TGTGCCAGCAGCCCCGGTGGAGCGGGAGTAGTGGAGACCCAGTACTTC. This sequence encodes CASSPGGAGVVETQYF.